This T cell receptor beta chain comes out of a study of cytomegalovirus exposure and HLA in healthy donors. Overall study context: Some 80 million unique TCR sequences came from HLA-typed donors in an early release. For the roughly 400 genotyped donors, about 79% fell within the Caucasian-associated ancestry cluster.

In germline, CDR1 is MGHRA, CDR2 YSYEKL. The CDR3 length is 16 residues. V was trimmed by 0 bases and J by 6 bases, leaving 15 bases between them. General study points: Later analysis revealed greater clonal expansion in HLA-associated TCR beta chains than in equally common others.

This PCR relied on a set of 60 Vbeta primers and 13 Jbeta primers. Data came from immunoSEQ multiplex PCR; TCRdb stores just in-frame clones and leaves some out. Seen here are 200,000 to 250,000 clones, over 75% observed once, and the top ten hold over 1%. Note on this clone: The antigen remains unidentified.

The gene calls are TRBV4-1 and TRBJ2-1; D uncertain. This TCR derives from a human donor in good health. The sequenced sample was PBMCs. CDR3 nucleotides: TGCGCCAGCAGCCAAGATTGGGTCCCAAAGCGCAATGAGCAGTTCTTC. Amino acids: CASSQDWVPKRNEQFF.